This is a list of T cell receptor beta chains from one sample in a study of shared clonotypes between healthy human individuals. Some clones are missing from TCRdb's copy, which holds only in-frame ones; the method was immunoSEQ multiplex PCR. The sample has around 1.5 million clones, 95% to 99% seen once. The specimen was naive CD4+ T cells sorted from blood. The receptors stem from a man aged 30-40 years in good health. Both conserved end residues are part of each CDR3. The order of the fields is clone size, J gene, V gene, D gene, CDR3 protein, CDR3 DNA. D genes are given only for firm matches. The size entry is marked missing in some rows and otherwise reads once, few, many or a size class.

>.|TRBJ1-2|TRBV28|.
CASSFLGPLYGYTF
TGTGCCAGCAGTTTTCTAGGACCACTCTATGGCTACACCTTC
>.|TRBJ2-5|TRBV5-4|.
CASSEPGSGVETQYF
TGTGCCAGCAGCGAGCCGGGTTCGGGGGTAGAGACCCAGTACTTC
>.|TRBJ2-7|TRBV29-1|.
CSVAIWDEQYF
TGCAGCGTTGCGATTTGGGACGAGCAGTACTTC
>.|TRBJ2-1|TRBV10-2|.
CASSESSISSYNEQFF
TGCGCCAGCAGTGAGTCTAGCATCAGCTCCTACAATGAGCAGTTCTTC
>.|TRBJ1-1|TRBV7-9|TRBD1
CASSTGDRGGTEAFF
TGTGCCAGCAGCACCGGGGACAGGGGAGGGACTGAAGCTTTCTTT
>.|TRBJ2-1|TRBV7-9|TRBD2
CASSLGLAGGNEQFF
TGTGCCAGCAGCCTCGGACTAGCGGGAGGGAATGAGCAGTTCTTC
>.|TRBJ1-1|TRBV28|.
CASIPGARNTEAFF
TGTGCCAGCATCCCCGGGGCCAGGAACACTGAAGCTTTCTTT
>.|TRBJ2-1|TRBV2|TRBD2
CAPPGLGRYNEQFF
TGTGCCCCTCCGGGACTAGGGCGCTACAATGAGCAGTTCTTC
>.|TRBJ2-7|TRBV18|.
CASSLDSYEQYF
TGTGCCAGCTCACTCGACAGTTACGAGCAGTACTTC
>.|TRBJ2-7|TRBV27|TRBD2
CASRLAGGHEQYF
TGTGCCAGCAGATTAGCGGGAGGCCACGAGCAGTACTTC
>.|TRBJ2-7|TRBV25-1|.
CASSAQGSYEQYF
TGTGCCAGCAGTGCACAAGGATCCTACGAGCAGTACTTC
>.|TRBJ2-7|TRBV10-3|.
CAIKDSGTSYEQYF
TGTGCCATCAAGGACAGTGGAACGTCCTACGAGCAGTACTTC
>.|TRBJ1-1|TRBV5-8|.
CASSLTPGAFF
TGTGCCAGCAGCTTGACACCTGGGGCTTTCTTT
>.|TRBJ1-2|TRBV5-1|.
CASSLASTTNGYTF
TGCGCCAGCAGCTTGGCCAGTACTACCAATGGCTACACCTTC
>few|TRBJ2-5|TRBV5-1|.
CASSLGGVQETQYF
TGCGCCAGCAGCTTGGGCGGGGTCCAAGAGACCCAGTACTTC
>.|TRBJ1-5|TRBV19|TRBD1
CASSLLGQVGNQPQHF
TGTGCCAGTAGTCTTCTCGGACAGGTCGGCAATCAGCCCCAGCATTTT
>.|TRBJ1-5|TRBV11-3|.
CASGYRVRLNQPQHF
TGTGCCAGCGGCTATAGGGTTAGGCTTAATCAGCCCCAGCATTTT
>.|TRBJ2-7|TRBV2|.
CASSGGASYEQYF
TGTGCCAGTAGTGGGGGGGCTAGCTACGAGCAGTACTTC
>.|TRBJ1-2|TRBV5-1|.
CASSPGPSWGYTF
TGCGCCAGCAGCCCCGGGCCTTCGTGGGGCTACACCTTC
>.|TRBJ1-2|TRBV5-4|.
CASSSKQINYGYTF
TGTGCCAGCAGCTCTAAACAGATTAACTATGGCTACACCTTC
>.|TRBJ1-2|TRBV7-9|.
CASSALQYSDGYTF
TGTGCCAGCAGCGCTCTCCAGTATTCGGATGGCTACACCTTC
>.|TRBJ1-4|TRBV11-2|.
CASSLVSATNEKLFF
TGTGCCAGCAGCTTAGTTAGTGCAACTAATGAAAAACTGTTTTTT
>.|TRBJ2-5|TRBV19|TRBD2
CASSISAGRGKETQYF
TGTGCCAGTAGTATTAGTGCAGGGAGGGGCAAAGAGACCCAGTACTTC
>.|TRBJ2-7|TRBV7-9|TRBD1
CASSGQKDRAGYEQYF
TGTGCCAGCAGCGGCCAGAAGGACAGGGCCGGCTACGAGCAGTACTTC
>.|TRBJ2-7|TRBV27|TRBD1
CASSPLGGTGPYEQYF
TGTGCCAGCAGTCCCCTTGGCGGGACAGGTCCCTACGAGCAGTACTTC
>.|TRBJ1-5|TRBV2|.
CASAGHPNQPQHF
TGTGCCAGCGCCGGACACCCCAATCAGCCCCAGCATTTT
>.|TRBJ1-5|TRBV19|TRBD1
CASSIKTTRDRGRQPQHF
TGTGCCAGTAGTATTAAAACCACCCGAGACAGGGGGCGTCAGCCCCAGCATTTT
>.|TRBJ1-5|TRBV18|.
CASSQQGKDQPQHF
TGTGCCAGCTCACAACAGGGAAAGGATCAGCCCCAGCATTTT
>.|TRBJ2-1|TRBV4-3|TRBD2
CASSQAPISGLAVYNEQFF
TGCGCCAGCAGCCAAGCCCCGATCTCGGGACTAGCGGTCTACAATGAGCAGTTCTTC
>.|TRBJ1-4|TRBV10-3|.
CAISEGVGGEMEKLFF
TGTGCCATCAGTGAAGGGGTCGGTGGGGAGATGGAAAAACTGTTTTTT
>.|TRBJ1-1|TRBV7-3|.
CASSLLSQGTEAFF
TGTGCCAGCAGCTTATTATCACAGGGTACTGAAGCTTTCTTT
>.|TRBJ1-2|TRBV6-5|.
CASSYSAAPYGYTF
TGTGCCAGCAGTTACTCGGCGGCCCCTTATGGCTACACCTTC
>.|TRBJ2-7|TRBV28|TRBD1
CASTSPRDRGLSYEQYF
TGTGCCAGCACCTCGCCCCGGGACAGGGGGCTTTCCTACGAGCAGTACTTC
>.|TRBJ2-2|TRBV6-5|.
CASSRGAGELFF
TGTGCCAGCAGTAGGGGGGCCGGGGAGCTGTTTTTT
>.|TRBJ2-3|TRBV5-1|TRBD1
CASSRDSGPRTDTQYF
TGCGCCAGCAGCCGGGACAGCGGTCCGCGCACAGATACGCAGTATTTT
>once|TRBJ2-2|TRBV11-3|TRBD2
CASQLAGYTGELFF
TGTGCCAGCCAGTTAGCGGGGTACACCGGGGAGCTGTTTTTT
>.|TRBJ1-2|TRBV19|TRBD1
CASTVDRGYGYTF
TGTGCCAGTACCGTGGACAGGGGCTATGGCTACACCTTC
>once|TRBJ2-1|TRBV28|.
CASTRAEKINEQFF
TGTGCCAGCACCCGGGCGGAAAAAATCAATGAGCAGTTCTTC
>.|TRBJ2-1|TRBV9|TRBD2
CASSVTSTQRNEQFF
TGTGCCAGCAGCGTGACTAGCACGCAGAGGAATGAGCAGTTCTTC
>once|TRBJ2-5|TRBV7-6|.
CASSPSFQETQYF
TGTGCCAGCAGCCCTTCCTTCCAAGAGACCCAGTACTTC
>.|TRBJ1-5|TRBV5-1|.
CASSLIEAGDQPQHF
TGCGCCAGCAGCTTGATAGAGGCAGGGGATCAGCCCCAGCATTTT
>.|TRBJ2-7|TRBV27|TRBD1
CASSKPGQGSYEQYF
TGTGCCAGCAGTAAACCGGGACAGGGATCCTACGAGCAGTACTTC
>once|TRBJ1-3|TRBV27|.
CASSPRGGSGNTIYF
TGTGCCAGCAGTCCGAGGGGGGGGTCTGGAAACACCATATATTTT
>.|TRBJ1-5|TRBV19|.
CASRRDSNQPQHF
TGTGCCAGTAGGCGAGATAGCAATCAGCCCCAGCATTTT
>once|TRBJ2-1|TRBV15|.
CATSISRRANEQFF
TGTGCCACCAGCATCAGTCGCAGGGCTAATGAGCAGTTCTTC
>.|TRBJ2-3|TRBV2|.
CASSQADTQYF
TGTGCCAGTTCTCAAGCGGATACGCAGTATTTT
>.|TRBJ2-3|TRBV9|.
CASSVFTPTDTQYF
TGTGCCAGCAGCGTATTCACCCCCACAGATACGCAGTATTTT
>.|TRBJ2-7|TRBV2|TRBD2
CASGGGLREQYF
TGTGCCAGCGGCGGGGGATTAAGGGAGCAGTACTTC
>.|TRBJ2-7|TRBV9|.
CASSVSSVAYEQYF
TGTGCCAGCAGCGTATCCAGCGTTGCCTACGAGCAGTACTTC
>.|TRBJ2-7|TRBV14|.
CASSPSSYEQYF
TGTGCCAGCAGCCCGTCGTCCTACGAGCAGTACTTC
>.|TRBJ2-1|TRBV27|.
CASSPLGIAYNEQFF
TGTGCCAGCAGCCCGCTCGGGATCGCATACAATGAGCAGTTCTTC
>.|TRBJ2-1|TRBV9|TRBD2
CASSVDGRAGAYNEQFF
TGTGCCAGCAGCGTAGATGGTCGAGCGGGAGCCTACAATGAGCAGTTCTTC
>.|TRBJ2-7|TRBV6-1|.
CASSAGWEQYF
TGTGCCAGCAGTGCGGGCTGGGAGCAGTACTTC